This is a list of T cell receptor beta chains from one sample in a study of neurological immune-mediated disorders. TCRdb redid the calling of the 5' RACE reads with MiXCR, one entry per CDR3 protein. The sample lists about 66,000 distinct CDR3 sequences; around 3.3% were seen once. Sequencing was carried out using PBMCs. These receptors originate from a man aged 35 to 55 with multiple sclerosis. CDR3s include the opening cysteine and the closing phenylalanine or tryptophan. The order of the fields is CDR3 DNA, CDR3 protein, V gene, D gene, J gene, clone size. D genes are given only for firm matches. Some rows have no size entry. The others give once, few or many, or a class for an expanded clone.

CDR3 DNA: TGTGCCAGCACCTACGGACAGGAGAACACTGAAGCTTTCTTT
CDR3 protein: CASTYGQENTEAFF
V gene: TRBV6-4
D gene: TRBD1
J gene: TRBJ1-1
clone size: -

CDR3 DNA: TGTGACAGCAGCCGTTCGGACCTCGGTGCAGATACGCAGTATTTT
CDR3 protein: CDSSRSDLGADTQYF
V gene: TRBV11-3
D gene: -
J gene: TRBJ2-3
clone size: -

CDR3 DNA: TGCGCCAGCAGCTTGTGGAACTCCTACGAGCAGTACTTC
CDR3 protein: CASSLWNSYEQYF
V gene: TRBV5-1
D gene: -
J gene: TRBJ2-7
clone size: medium-sized

CDR3 DNA: TGTGCCAGCTCACCAATCCAGGAATACAATGAGCAGTTCTTC
CDR3 protein: CASSPIQEYNEQFF
V gene: TRBV18
D gene: -
J gene: TRBJ2-1
clone size: many

CDR3 DNA: TGTGCCAGCAGCGACGGTGGGTTCGGCTACACCTTC
CDR3 protein: CASSDGGFGYTF
V gene: TRBV9
D gene: -
J gene: TRBJ1-2
clone size: many

CDR3 DNA: TGCAGTGCTAGGGGCCCGGGGGGAAAGGGTGGCTGGGATGAGCAGTTCTTC
CDR3 protein: CSARGPGGKGGWDEQFF
V gene: TRBV20-1
D gene: TRBD2
J gene: TRBJ2-1
clone size: many

CDR3 DNA: TGTGCCAGCAGAATAGTCCACGGGACAGGGGAAGCCTACGAGCAGTACTTC
CDR3 protein: CASRIVHGTGEAYEQYF
V gene: TRBV12-3/TRBV12-4
D gene: TRBD1
J gene: TRBJ2-7
clone size: many

CDR3 DNA: TGTGCCAGCAGTAGTACAGGGGCAACCCTCAACTTT
CDR3 protein: CASSSTGATLNF
V gene: TRBV27
D gene: TRBD1
J gene: TRBJ1-6
clone size: few

CDR3 DNA: TGTGCCAGTACAGGGTATCATGAGCAGTTCTTC
CDR3 protein: CASTGYHEQFF
V gene: TRBV5-6
D gene: -
J gene: TRBJ2-1
clone size: many

CDR3 DNA: TGTGCCAGCAGTAGACAGGGGAGGGAATACGAGCAGTACTTC
CDR3 protein: CASSRQGREYEQYF
V gene: TRBV6-5
D gene: -
J gene: TRBJ2-7
clone size: many

CDR3 DNA: TGCAGTGCTAGAGTCTCGCGGGGTCAGCCCCAGCATTTT
CDR3 protein: CSARVSRGQPQHF
V gene: TRBV20-1
D gene: -
J gene: TRBJ1-5
clone size: many

CDR3 DNA: TGCGCCAGCAGCTTGGTTACGGTACAGGCCCACTATAGCAATCAGCCCCAGCATTTT
CDR3 protein: CASSLVTVQAHYSNQPQHF
V gene: TRBV5-1
D gene: -
J gene: TRBJ1-5
clone size: many

CDR3 DNA: TGTGCCAGCAGTTACTCGGGCAGCACAGATACGCAGTATTTT
CDR3 protein: CASSYSGSTDTQYF
V gene: TRBV6-6
D gene: -
J gene: TRBJ2-3
clone size: many

CDR3 DNA: TGTGCCAGCAGCGCCCGGACTAGCGGGACGAGCTCCTACAATGAGCAGTTCTTC
CDR3 protein: CASSARTSGTSSYNEQFF
V gene: TRBV7-6
D gene: TRBD2
J gene: TRBJ2-1
clone size: many

CDR3 DNA: TGTGCCAGCAGAACCAGTACCGCCGCGGCGTGGGAGACCCAGTACTTC
CDR3 protein: CASRTSTAAAWETQYF
V gene: TRBV27
D gene: -
J gene: TRBJ2-5
clone size: many

CDR3 DNA: TGTGCCACCAGCGTCATTCGGGGCTACGAGCAGTACTTC
CDR3 protein: CATSVIRGYEQYF
V gene: TRBV15
D gene: -
J gene: TRBJ2-7
clone size: many

CDR3 DNA: TGTGCCAGCAGTCCTAGCGGCCTCTCCTACAATGAGCAGTTCTTC
CDR3 protein: CASSPSGLSYNEQFF
V gene: TRBV12-3/TRBV12-4
D gene: TRBD2
J gene: TRBJ2-1
clone size: many

CDR3 DNA: TGTGCCAGCAGCCAAGAAGTCATGGTCGCCTACAATGAGCAGTTCTTC
CDR3 protein: CASSQEVMVAYNEQFF
V gene: TRBV3-1
D gene: -
J gene: TRBJ2-1
clone size: many

CDR3 DNA: TGTGCCAGCAGCCGCGGTATTGAAGCTTTCTTT
CDR3 protein: CASSRGIEAFF
V gene: TRBV14
D gene: -
J gene: TRBJ1-1
clone size: many

CDR3 DNA: TGCGCCAGCAGCTTCGGGACTCGGGAAAATGAGCAGTTCTTC
CDR3 protein: CASSFGTRENEQFF
V gene: TRBV5-1
D gene: -
J gene: TRBJ2-1
clone size: many

CDR3 DNA: TGCAGTGCTACCGAACAGGGGGCAGGAACTGAAGCTTTCTTT
CDR3 protein: CSATEQGAGTEAFF
V gene: TRBV20-1
D gene: TRBD1
J gene: TRBJ1-1
clone size: many

CDR3 DNA: TGCGCCAGCAGTGAATCTCTTTCCCGTACTAGAAACTATGGCTACACCTTC
CDR3 protein: CASSESLSRTRNYGYTF
V gene: TRBV10-2
D gene: -
J gene: TRBJ1-2
clone size: many

CDR3 DNA: TGCGCCAGCAGCGAGGACTGGGGAGAGACCCAGTACTTC
CDR3 protein: CASSEDWGETQYF
V gene: TRBV5-1
D gene: -
J gene: TRBJ2-5
clone size: many

CDR3 DNA: TGTGCCAGCAGTTTAATCCAGGGAAGCTCTGGAAACACCATATATTTT
CDR3 protein: CASSLIQGSSGNTIYF
V gene: TRBV12-3/TRBV12-4
D gene: -
J gene: TRBJ1-3
clone size: many

CDR3 DNA: TGCGCCAGCAGTCTCGGGACAGGGGGCGTTGGTGAAGCTTTCTTT
CDR3 protein: CASSLGTGGVGEAFF
V gene: TRBV10-1
D gene: TRBD1
J gene: TRBJ1-1
clone size: many

CDR3 DNA: TGTGCCAGCAGCTTAGACAGTTCCTACGAGCAGTACTTC
CDR3 protein: CASSLDSSYEQYF
V gene: TRBV7-9
D gene: -
J gene: TRBJ2-7
clone size: many

CDR3 DNA: TGCAGTGCAGAGAAACAGGGGGGATTTGAAAAACTGTTTTTT
CDR3 protein: CSAEKQGGFEKLFF
V gene: TRBV20-1
D gene: TRBD1
J gene: TRBJ1-4
clone size: many

CDR3 DNA: TGCGCCAGCAGCTCCTCACAGGGGGCGCGAGGGGAGACCCAGTACTTC
CDR3 protein: CASSSSQGARGETQYF
V gene: TRBV5-1
D gene: TRBD1
J gene: TRBJ2-5
clone size: many

CDR3 DNA: TGCGCCAGCAGCTTGGATCCTAGACCGGCTAGCACAGATACGCAGTATTTT
CDR3 protein: CASSLDPRPASTDTQYF
V gene: TRBV5-1
D gene: -
J gene: TRBJ2-3
clone size: many

CDR3 DNA: TGCAGTGCTACTTGGGGAGTCACCATATATTTT
CDR3 protein: CSATWGVTIYF
V gene: TRBV20-1
D gene: -
J gene: TRBJ1-3
clone size: many

CDR3 DNA: TGCAGTGCTAACGTCGGTTCCACAGATACGCAGTATTTT
CDR3 protein: CSANVGSTDTQYF
V gene: TRBV20-1
D gene: -
J gene: TRBJ2-3
clone size: many

CDR3 DNA: TGCGCCAGCAGCTTGGACGAGACCCAGTACTTC
CDR3 protein: CASSLDETQYF
V gene: TRBV5-1
D gene: -
J gene: TRBJ2-5
clone size: many

CDR3 DNA: TGCGCCAGCAGCTCGGGGTCCAGCACCGCAGATACGCAGTATTTT
CDR3 protein: CASSSGSSTADTQYF
V gene: TRBV5-1
D gene: -
J gene: TRBJ2-3
clone size: many

CDR3 DNA: TGCAGTGCCATTCCCGGATTTCAAGAGACCCAGTACTTC
CDR3 protein: CSAIPGFQETQYF
V gene: TRBV20-1
D gene: -
J gene: TRBJ2-5
clone size: many

CDR3 DNA: TGTGCCAGCAGCACAAACAGGGGGGAGCAGTTCTTC
CDR3 protein: CASSTNRGEQFF
V gene: TRBV7-9
D gene: TRBD1
J gene: TRBJ2-1
clone size: many

CDR3 DNA: TGTGCCACCAGTGGAGGGCCCGGTCAGCCCCAGCATTTT
CDR3 protein: CATSGGPGQPQHF
V gene: TRBV24-1
D gene: -
J gene: TRBJ1-5
clone size: many

CDR3 DNA: TGTGCCAGCAGTACCCGGGACAGGGTATGGGGACACGGGGATGAGCAGTTCTTC
CDR3 protein: CASSTRDRVWGHGDEQFF
V gene: TRBV12-3/TRBV12-4
D gene: TRBD1
J gene: TRBJ2-1
clone size: many

CDR3 DNA: TGCAGTGCTAGAACCCTAGCGGTCTACAATGAGCAGTTCTTC
CDR3 protein: CSARTLAVYNEQFF
V gene: TRBV20-1
D gene: TRBD2
J gene: TRBJ2-1
clone size: many

CDR3 DNA: TGCGCCAGCAGCTTCCTCGCCCCGGGGCAGCACAATGAGCAGTTCTTC
CDR3 protein: CASSFLAPGQHNEQFF
V gene: TRBV5-1
D gene: -
J gene: TRBJ2-1
clone size: many

CDR3 DNA: TGCGCCAGCAGCCAAGGGGACTTTCCATCACCCCCCGAGCAGTACTTC
CDR3 protein: CASSQGDFPSPPEQYF
V gene: TRBV4-1
D gene: -
J gene: TRBJ2-7
clone size: many

CDR3 DNA: TGCGCCAGCTGGGCGGGGGGATCCGGCACAGATACGCAGTATTTT
CDR3 protein: CASWAGGSGTDTQYF
V gene: TRBV5-1
D gene: TRBD2
J gene: TRBJ2-3
clone size: many

CDR3 DNA: TGTGCCAGCAGTGAGTTAGTATCGGGTGATGAGCAGTTCTTC
CDR3 protein: CASSELVSGDEQFF
V gene: TRBV2
D gene: -
J gene: TRBJ2-1
clone size: medium-sized

CDR3 DNA: TGCAGTGCTAATAACAGGGATGCTGGGGCCAACGTCCTGACTTTC
CDR3 protein: CSANNRDAGANVLTF
V gene: TRBV20-1
D gene: -
J gene: TRBJ2-6
clone size: many

CDR3 DNA: TGCAGTGCGATCCGGCGGGGGGGCCAAATCTCCTACGAGCAGTACTTC
CDR3 protein: CSAIRRGGQISYEQYF
V gene: TRBV20-1
D gene: TRBD2
J gene: TRBJ2-7
clone size: many

CDR3 DNA: TGCAGCGTTGAGGGAGCGGGAGGAAGGAGGGATGAGCAGTTCTTC
CDR3 protein: CSVEGAGGRRDEQFF
V gene: TRBV29-1
D gene: TRBD2
J gene: TRBJ2-1
clone size: many

CDR3 DNA: TGTGCCATCAGTAAGCGGGATGAGCAGTTCTTC
CDR3 protein: CAISKRDEQFF
V gene: TRBV10-3
D gene: -
J gene: TRBJ2-1
clone size: many

CDR3 DNA: TGTGCCAGCAGCGTAGCCCTCGGTTACAATGAGCAGTTCTTC
CDR3 protein: CASSVALGYNEQFF
V gene: TRBV9
D gene: -
J gene: TRBJ2-1
clone size: many

CDR3 DNA: TGTGCCAGCATGGGTCAGGCGTCCCTCTACAATGAGCAGTTCTTC
CDR3 protein: CASMGQASLYNEQFF
V gene: TRBV12-3/TRBV12-4
D gene: -
J gene: TRBJ2-1
clone size: -

CDR3 DNA: TGTGCCAGCTCACCTCGGAGACAGGGAGGCTATGAGCAGTTCTTC
CDR3 protein: CASSPRRQGGYEQFF
V gene: TRBV18
D gene: -
J gene: TRBJ2-1
clone size: many

CDR3 DNA: TGCGCCAGCAAAATGTTACAGGGGAACACCGGGGAGCTGTTTTTT
CDR3 protein: CASKMLQGNTGELFF
V gene: TRBV5-1
D gene: -
J gene: TRBJ2-2
clone size: many

CDR3 DNA: TGCAGTGCTAGAGTCGTAGGGGTCTATGGCTACACCTTC
CDR3 protein: CSARVVGVYGYTF
V gene: TRBV20-1
D gene: -
J gene: TRBJ1-2
clone size: many

CDR3 DNA: TGTGCCATCAGTGCCGCGTTGGCGGGAGGGGGTGACAATGAGCAGTTCTTC
CDR3 protein: CAISAALAGGGDNEQFF
V gene: TRBV10-3
D gene: TRBD2
J gene: TRBJ2-1
clone size: many

CDR3 DNA: TGCAGCGTTGCATCTCAGTCTAACTATGGCTACACCTTC
CDR3 protein: CSVASQSNYGYTF
V gene: TRBV29-1
D gene: -
J gene: TRBJ1-2
clone size: many

CDR3 DNA: TGTGCCAGCAGTATACACAAAGGACGGAGCTCGGGGGAGTACTACGAGCAGTACTTC
CDR3 protein: CASSIHKGRSSGEYYEQYF
V gene: TRBV27
D gene: -
J gene: TRBJ2-7
clone size: many

CDR3 DNA: TGTGCCACGGGAACAGGTCGGTACGAGCAGTACTTC
CDR3 protein: CATGTGRYEQYF
V gene: TRBV24-1
D gene: -
J gene: TRBJ2-7
clone size: many